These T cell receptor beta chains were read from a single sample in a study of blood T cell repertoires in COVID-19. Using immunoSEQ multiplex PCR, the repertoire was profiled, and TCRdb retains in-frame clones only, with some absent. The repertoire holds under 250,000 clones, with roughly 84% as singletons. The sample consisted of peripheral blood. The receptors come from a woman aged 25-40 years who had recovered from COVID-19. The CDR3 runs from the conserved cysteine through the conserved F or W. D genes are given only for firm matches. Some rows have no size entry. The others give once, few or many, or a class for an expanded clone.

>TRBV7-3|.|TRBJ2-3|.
CASSPFYGGFTDTQYF
TGTGCCAGCAGCCCCTTCTACGGAGGCTTCACAGATACGCAGTATTTT
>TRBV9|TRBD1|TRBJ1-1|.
CASSVGQGNTEAFF
TGTGCCAGCAGCGTAGGACAGGGAAACACTGAAGCTTTCTTT
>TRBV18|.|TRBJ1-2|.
CASSPSGTGGPYGYTF
TGTGCCAGCTCACCATCGGGGACCGGGGGACCATATGGCTACACCTTC
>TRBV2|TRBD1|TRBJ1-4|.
CASSEETGREKLFF
TGTGCCAGCAGTGAGGAGACAGGGAGGGAAAAACTGTTTTTT
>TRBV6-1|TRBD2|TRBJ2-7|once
CASSENPLAGGPYEQYF
TGTGCCAGCAGTGAAAATCCTCTAGCGGGAGGACCCTACGAGCAGTACTTC
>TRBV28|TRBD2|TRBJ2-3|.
CAWGLAGGPRTDTQYF
TGTGCTTGGGGACTAGCGGGAGGGCCTCGCACAGATACGCAGTATTTT
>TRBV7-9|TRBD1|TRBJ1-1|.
CASSPEGTVNTEAFF
TGTGCCAGCAGCCCTGAGGGGACAGTGAACACTGAAGCTTTCTTT
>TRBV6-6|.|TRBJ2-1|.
CASSYGQYYNEQFF
TGTGCCAGCAGTTACGGGCAGTACTACAATGAGCAGTTCTTC
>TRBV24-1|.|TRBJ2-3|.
CATRGWTESDTQYF
TGTGCCACCAGGGGTTGGACAGAGTCAGATACGCAGTATTTT
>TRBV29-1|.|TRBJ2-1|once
CSVGLWGGPRNEQFF
TGCAGCGTTGGCCTCTGGGGAGGACCACGAAATGAGCAGTTCTTC
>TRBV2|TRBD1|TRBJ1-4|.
CASSVGRTGNEKLFF
TGTGCCAGCAGCGTAGGGCGGACAGGGAATGAAAAACTGTTTTTT
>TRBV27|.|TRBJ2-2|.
CASSLLTRGGPGELFF
TGTGCCAGCAGTTTACTGACTAGAGGAGGGCCCGGGGAGCTGTTTTTT
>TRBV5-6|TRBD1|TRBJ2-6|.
CASSLVTGVTGANVLTF
TGTGCCAGCAGCTTGGTGACAGGGGTGACTGGGGCCAACGTCCTGACTTTC
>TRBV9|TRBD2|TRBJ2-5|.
CASSAIPGLDGQETQYF
TGTGCCAGCAGCGCGATCCCGGGACTAGATGGCCAAGAGACCCAGTACTTC
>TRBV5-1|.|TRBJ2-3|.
CASTQGITSTDTQYF
TGCGCTTCTACCCAGGGCATAACTAGCACAGATACGCAGTATTTT
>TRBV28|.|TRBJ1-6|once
CASSRDTIYNSPLHF
TGTGCCAGCAGTCGGGACACGATCTATAATTCACCCCTCCACTTT
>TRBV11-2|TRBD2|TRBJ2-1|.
CASSLGLAAYNEQFF
TGTGCCAGCAGCCTGGGACTAGCAGCTTACAATGAGCAGTTCTTC
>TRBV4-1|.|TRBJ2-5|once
CASSQGAQETQYF
TGCGCCAGCAGCCAAGGAGCCCAAGAGACCCAGTACTTC
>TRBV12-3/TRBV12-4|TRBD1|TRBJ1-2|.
CASTPGQGSGYTF
TGTGCCAGCACCCCGGGACAGGGCTCTGGCTACACCTTC
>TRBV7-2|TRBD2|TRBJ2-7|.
CASSSSGRAYEQYF
TGTGCCAGCAGCTCGAGCGGGAGGGCCTACGAGCAGTACTTC
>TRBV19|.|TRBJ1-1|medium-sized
CASKEDYTEAFF
TGTGCCAGTAAGGAGGATTACACTGAAGCTTTCTTT
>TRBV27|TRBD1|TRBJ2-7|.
CASTPQGDRPYEQYF
TGTGCCAGCACCCCTCAGGGGGACAGACCCTACGAGCAGTACTTC
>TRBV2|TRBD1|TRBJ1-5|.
CASRAMTGVYQPQHF
TGTGCCAGCAGAGCAATGACAGGGGTTTATCAGCCCCAGCATTTT
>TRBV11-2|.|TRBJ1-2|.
CASSSSLDRTHGYTF
TGTGCCAGCAGCTCCTCCTTAGACAGGACTCATGGCTACACCTTC
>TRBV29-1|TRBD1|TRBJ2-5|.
CSVEDLLEQGDQETQYF
TGCAGCGTTGAAGATCTTTTGGAACAGGGGGACCAAGAGACCCAGTACTTC
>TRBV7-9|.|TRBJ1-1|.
CASSLNTLGAFF
TGTGCCAGCAGCTTAAATACCCTCGGAGCTTTCTTT
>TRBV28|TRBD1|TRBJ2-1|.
CASSLPGQNEQFF
TGTGCCAGCAGTCTCCCGGGACAGAATGAGCAGTTCTTC
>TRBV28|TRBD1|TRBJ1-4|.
CASGYTSRSGTGLFF
TGTGCCAGCGGATACACGTCCCGCTCTGGGACAGGGTTGTTTTTT
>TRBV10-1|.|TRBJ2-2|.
CASSGLAGELFF
TGCGCCAGCAGTGGACTAGCCGGGGAGCTGTTTTTT
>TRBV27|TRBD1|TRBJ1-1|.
CASSINPGGTEAFF
TGTGCCAGCAGCATAAATCCAGGGGGCACTGAAGCTTTCTTT
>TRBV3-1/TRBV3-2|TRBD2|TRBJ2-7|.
CASKSGAASYEQYF
TGTGCCAGCAAAAGCGGGGCGGCTTCCTACGAGCAGTACTTC
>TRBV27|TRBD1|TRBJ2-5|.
CASSYASGTGRETQYF
TGTGCCAGCAGTTACGCTTCCGGGACAGGCAGAGAGACCCAGTACTTC
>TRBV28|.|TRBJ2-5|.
CASLRTAQGKTQYF
TGTGCCAGTCTTAGGACTGCCCAGGGGAAGACCCAGTACTTC
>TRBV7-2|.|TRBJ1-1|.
CASSQDTEAFF
TGTGCCAGCAGCCAGGACACTGAAGCTTTCTTT
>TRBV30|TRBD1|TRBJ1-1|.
CAWTTGLATEAFF
TGTGCCTGGACGACAGGGTTAGCCACTGAAGCTTTCTTT
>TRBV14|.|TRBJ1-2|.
CASSPRHYNYGYTF
TGTGCCAGCAGCCCTAGGCACTATAACTATGGCTACACCTTC
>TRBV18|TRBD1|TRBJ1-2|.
CASSPSGTELYGYTF
TGTGCCAGCTCACCATCCGGGACAGAACTCTATGGCTACACCTTC
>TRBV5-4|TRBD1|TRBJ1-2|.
CASSLEPDWTGLYGYTF
TGTGCCAGCAGCTTGGAGCCAGACTGGACAGGGCTCTATGGCTACACCTTC
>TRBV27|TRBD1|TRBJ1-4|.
CASRLLGDRDSEKLFF
TGTGCCAGCCGCCTTCTCGGGGACAGGGATAGTGAAAAACTGTTTTTT
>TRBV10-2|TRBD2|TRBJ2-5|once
CASSPGLAGYETQYF
TGCGCCAGCAGTCCCGGACTAGCGGGATACGAGACCCAGTACTTC
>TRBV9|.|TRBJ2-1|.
CASSVTVGDFGDEQFF
TGTGCCAGCAGCGTAACAGTTGGGGACTTTGGCGATGAGCAGTTCTTC
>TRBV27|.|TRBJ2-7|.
CASSRQGRGSYEQYF
TGTGCCAGCAGTCGTCAGGGAAGAGGCTCCTACGAGCAGTACTTC
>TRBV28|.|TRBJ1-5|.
CASSFGGRDQPQHF
TGTGCCAGCAGTTTTGGAGGGCGGGATCAGCCCCAGCATTTT